Listed below are T cell receptor beta chains from one sample, sequenced in a study of T cell responses to AZD1222 COVID-19 vaccine. This table comes from immunoSEQ multiplex PCR, and its TCRdb copy is limited to in-frame clones, with some not included. The sample includes some 67,000 clones, roughly 80% of them seen just once. The sample consisted of peripheral blood, taken 28 days after the second AZD1222 dose. These receptors all come from an adult who received the AZD1222 COVID-19 vaccine. Each CDR3 is given with its conserved first and last residue. D genes are given only for firm matches. Where a row states a size, it is once, few, many or the class of an expanded clone; other rows omit it.

v_gene	j_gene	abundance	d_gene	CDR3aa	CDR3nt
TRBV28	TRBJ2-7	NA	TRBD1	CASTPTGTGSSYEQYF	TGTGCCAGCACTCCCACCGGGACAGGGAGCTCCTACGAGCAGTACTTC
TRBV5-4	TRBJ1-2	NA	NA	CASSLDQGVLGGYTF	TGTGCCAGCAGCTTGGACCAGGGAGTATTGGGTGGCTACACCTTC
TRBV6-1	TRBJ2-7	NA	TRBD1	CASSEGGGTGTYYEQYF	TGTGCCAGCAGTGAAGGGGGGGGGACAGGGACTTACTACGAGCAGTACTTC
TRBV7-2	TRBJ1-5	NA	NA	CASSLGGANGQPQHF	TGTGCCAGCAGCTTGGGGGGGGCGAACGGTCAGCCCCAGCATTTT
TRBV12-3/TRBV12-4	TRBJ1-3	NA	NA	CASSPRNTIYF	TGTGCCAGCAGCCCACGAAACACCATATATTTT
TRBV28	TRBJ1-2	NA	NA	CASRQTGFKRYGYTF	TGTGCCAGCAGACAAACAGGGTTCAAAAGATATGGCTACACCTTC
TRBV6-6	TRBJ2-2	NA	TRBD1	CASLKGAGGELFF	TGTGCCAGCTTAAAGGGGGCGGGCGGGGAGCTGTTTTTT
TRBV2	TRBJ2-5	NA	NA	CASSEARGAETQYF	TGTGCCAGCAGTGAAGCAAGGGGTGCGGAGACCCAGTACTTC
TRBV5-1	TRBJ1-1	once	TRBD1	CASSLRDRGQNTEAFF	TGCGCCAGCAGCTTACGGGACAGGGGGCAGAACACTGAAGCTTTCTTT
TRBV7-8	TRBJ1-5	NA	NA	CASSSNRVGQPQHF	TGTGCCAGCAGCTCGAACAGGGTCGGTCAGCCCCAGCATTTT
TRBV3-1/TRBV3-2	TRBJ2-5	NA	TRBD1	CASSQATGGIETQYF	TGTGCCAGCAGCCAGGCTACAGGGGGCATAGAGACCCAGTACTTC
TRBV3-1/TRBV3-2	TRBJ1-2	NA	NA	CASSQGQTYTF	TGTGCCAGCAGCCAAGGCCAGACTTACACCTTC
TRBV21-1	TRBJ1-4	NA	NA	CASSWGQGLFEKLFF	TGTGCCAGCAGCTGGGGACAGGGTCTATTTGAAAAACTGTTTTTT
TRBV27	TRBJ1-1	once	NA	CASTTGYGPSSTEAFF	TGTGCCAGCACCACAGGGTATGGCCCTTCGAGCACTGAAGCTTTCTTT
TRBV3-1/TRBV3-2	TRBJ2-3	once	TRBD2	CASSQDGAGGDTQYF	TGTGCCAGCAGCCAAGATGGAGCGGGGGGGGATACGCAGTATTTT
TRBV19	TRBJ1-2	NA	NA	CASSPGRTNTANYGYTF	TGTGCCAGTAGTCCGGGACGGACTAATACAGCTAACTATGGCTACACCTTC
TRBV28	TRBJ1-2	NA	NA	CASSKFNYGYTF	TGTGCCAGCAGCAAGTTTAACTATGGCTACACCTTC
TRBV6-4	TRBJ1-3	NA	NA	CASSEDSGNTIYF	TGTGCCAGCAGTGAAGACTCTGGAAACACCATATATTTT
TRBV5-1	TRBJ2-1	NA	NA	CASSLAQVAVQFF	TGCGCCAGCAGCTTGGCCCAAGTAGCAGTGCAGTTCTTC
TRBV6-2/TRBV6-3	TRBJ2-2	NA	NA	CASSWGAANTGELFF	TGTGCCAGCAGTTGGGGGGCTGCGAACACCGGGGAGCTGTTTTTT
TRBV28	TRBJ1-2	NA	NA	CASSRATDYGYTF	TGTGCCAGCAGCCGAGCAACGGACTATGGCTACACCTTC
TRBV7-2	TRBJ1-5	NA	NA	CASSVGLRYSNQPQHF	TGTGCCAGCAGCGTGGGACTGCGATATAGCAATCAGCCCCAGCATTTT
TRBV19	TRBJ2-5	NA	NA	CASSIRRGPETQYF	TGTGCCAGTAGTATCCGACGGGGGCCGGAGACCCAGTACTTC
TRBV19	TRBJ1-1	NA	TRBD1	CASSRDRGRTEAFF	TGTGCCAGTAGTCGAGACAGGGGACGGACTGAAGCTTTCTTT
TRBV2	TRBJ2-2	few	TRBD1	CASSMGTGDTGELFF	TGTGCCAGCAGTATGGGGACAGGGGACACCGGGGAGCTGTTTTTT
TRBV10-3	TRBJ1-1	NA	TRBD1	CAIIGTDNTEAFF	TGTGCCATCATTGGGACAGACAACACTGAAGCTTTCTTT
TRBV18	TRBJ2-7	few	NA	CASSLRAEGPVYEQYF	TGTGCCAGCTCACTTCGGGCTGAGGGGCCCGTTTACGAGCAGTACTTC
TRBV7-7	TRBJ2-7	NA	NA	CASSIAGGPSYEQYF	TGTGCCAGCAGCATCGCGGGTGGGCCCTCCTACGAGCAGTACTTC
TRBV9	TRBJ2-7	NA	TRBD1	CASSVGWTGTYEQYF	TGTGCCAGCAGCGTAGGATGGACAGGGACCTACGAGCAGTACTTC